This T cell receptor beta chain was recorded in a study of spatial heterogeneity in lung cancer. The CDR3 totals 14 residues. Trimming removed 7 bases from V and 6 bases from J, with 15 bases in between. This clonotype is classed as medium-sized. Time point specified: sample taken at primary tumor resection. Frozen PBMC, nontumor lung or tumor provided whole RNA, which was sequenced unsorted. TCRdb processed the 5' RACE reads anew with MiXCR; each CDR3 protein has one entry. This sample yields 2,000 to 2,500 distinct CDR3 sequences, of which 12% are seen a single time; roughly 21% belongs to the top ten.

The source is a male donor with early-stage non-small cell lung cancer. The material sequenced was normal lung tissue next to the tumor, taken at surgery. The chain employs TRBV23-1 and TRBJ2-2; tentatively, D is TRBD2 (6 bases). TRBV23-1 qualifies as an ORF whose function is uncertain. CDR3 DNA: TGCGCCAGCACCCCAAAGGGAGGTTCCGGGGAGCTGTTTTTT. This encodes CASTPKGGSGELFF.